The 11 T cell receptor beta chains below all came from one sample that was sequenced in a study of CD8 T cells in Susac syndrome. The RNA input was roughly 0.5 to 1 ug, and it was reverse transcribed with random hexamers. TCRdb independently ran MiXCR on the immunoSEQ multiplex PCR reads; one entry per CDR3 protein. In the table there are about 120,000 distinct CDR3 sequences, over 90% of which are singletons. Sequencing was performed on CD8+ T cells from PBMCs. Receptors originate from a human donor with Susac syndrome.

This chain connects TRBV6-5 to TRBJ1-2; 9 bases are a match to TRBD1. The germline CDR1 and CDR2 sequences are MNHEY and SVGAGI. Trimming cost V 4 bases and J 4 bases; bases outside gene matches: 13. The CDR3 runs to 17 residues. CDR3 in amino acids: CASSSDAGTGFGYGYTF. As DNA, the CDR3 is TGTGCCAGCAGTTCAGACGCGGGGACAGGGTTCGGCTATGGCTACACCTTC.

This clonotype was observed a few times. The rearrangement joins TRBV6-5 to TRBJ1-1; no reliable D call. CDR1 MNHEY and CDR2 SVGAGI come from the germline V gene. V was clipped by 5 bases and J by 0 bases, with 7 bases between them. The CDR3 loop spans 13 amino acids. The CDR3 bases are TGTGCCAGCAGTCCCTCTATGAACACTGAAGCTTTCTTT. It yields the protein CASSPSMNTEAFF.

The chain combines TRBV20-1 with TRBJ2-1; 8 nucleotides align to TRBD2. The CDR3 length is 13 residues. Germline loops: CDR1 DFQATT, CDR2 SNEGSKA (reference sequence). V lost 5 bases and J lost 5; bases outside the gene matches: 5. The CDR3 here is CSAAGTSDNEQFF. CDR3 DNA sequence: TGCAGTGCTGCCGGGACTAGTGACAATGAGCAGTTCTTC.

The gene calls are TRBV9 and TRBJ1-4; D uncertain. V shed 4 bases and J shed 7 bases, with 8 bases lying between them. The germline gives CDR1 SGDLS, CDR2 YYNGEE. The CDR3 loop spans 12 amino acids. The CDR3: CASSTSGEKLFF. The DNA for the CDR3 is TGTGCCAGCAGCACCAGCGGTGAAAAACTGTTTTTT.

The V call is TRBV15, the J call TRBJ1-6; no firm D call. In germline, CDR1 is LNHNV, CDR2 YYDKDF (reference sequence). The CDR3 covers 14 residues. The germline V and J ends were trimmed by 5 bases and 1 base, with 6 bases remaining between them. The CDR3 region is CATSLESYNSPLHF. The DNA of the CDR3 is TGTGCCACCAGCCTTGAATCCTATAATTCACCCCTCCACTTT.

The V gene is TRBV19, the J gene TRBJ2-7, with 8 bases lining up with TRBD2. This CDR3 is built from 14 residues. J lost 6 bases, V lost 8 bases, and 12 bases had no gene match. Germline CDR1 and CDR2: LNHDA and SQIVND (reference sequence). This chain's CDR3 is CASQNWAGGAEQYF. CDR3 nucleotide sequence: TGTGCCAGTCAAAACTGGGCGGGGGGAGCCGAGCAGTACTTC.

The rearrangement uses TRBV4-1 and TRBJ1-3; D is uncertain. CDR3 length: 14 amino acids. Germline V gene sequence: CDR1 MGHRA, CDR2 YSYEKL. Trimming removed 8 bases from V and 3 bases from J, with 14 bases in between. CDR3 nucleotide sequence: TGCGCCAGCTCCTACACCCCAGATGGAAACACCATATATTTT. This gives the protein CASSYTPDGNTIYF.

The chain carries TRBV12-3 or TRBV12-4 and TRBJ2-5; tentatively, D is TRBD1 or TRBD2 (5 bases each). The CDR3 loop spans 14 amino acids. Trimming stripped 1 base from V and 2 bases from J, with 8 bases between. The CDR3: CASSLGGTQETQYF. The CDR3 coding sequence is TGTGCCAGCAGTTTAGGGGGGACGCAAGAGACCCAGTACTTC.

V usage is TRBV10-3 and J usage is TRBJ2-3, with 8 bases matching TRBD2. The CDR3 has 13 amino acids. The V gene's germline CDR1 is ENHRY and CDR2 SYGVKD. The ends lost 5 bases at V and 4 bases at J; junction bases unmatched: 2. The CDR3 protein is CAISTGLADTQYF. The CDR3 nucleotides are TGTGCCATCAGTACGGGACTAGCAGATACGCAGTATTTT.

The chain links TRBV15 to TRBJ2-3; unclear D gene. The V and J ends lost 1 base and 2 bases respectively, with 10 bases between them. The CDR3 has 15 amino acids. Germline CDR1 reads LNHNV; CDR2 reads YYDKDF (reference sequence). CDR3 protein: CATSRVGPLTDTQYF. The CDR3 DNA is TGTGCCACCAGCAGAGTCGGACCACTCACAGATACGCAGTATTTT.

The chain carries TRBV4-1 and TRBJ2-5; TRBD1 agrees at 7 bases. The CDR3 runs to 16 residues. CDR1 and CDR2 from the germline V gene are MGHRA and YSYEKL. The J segment lost 1 base and the V segment lost 3 bases, leaving 8 bases of the junction unmatched. In DNA form, the CDR3 reads TGCGCCAGCAGCCAGCCAGGGTCAGGGGGCCAAGAGACCCAGTACTTC. It yields the protein CASSQPGSGGQETQYF.